This TCR beta chain was recovered during a study of regulatory T cells in long-lasting Graves disease (dated by TCRdb to the early 2020s). Concerning the study at large: Antithyroid drugs had been taken for less than 3 months by newly diagnosed Graves' disease patients. Patients with persistent Graves' disease were compared with patients with newly diagnosed Graves' disease using TCR sequencing and RNA sequencing of peripheral blood. The study was conducted in China and was registered as a clinical trial. A total of around 35 samples underwent TCR sequencing: approximately 13 from persistent and roughly 20 from newly diagnosed Graves' disease patients. What the study reported, not specific to this receptor: Persistent Graves' disease patients showed lower TCR Shannon entropy and fewer highly expanded clones than newly diagnosed patients, suggesting clonal expansion. More public clonotypes were shared among persistent patients (roughly 2,700) than among newly diagnosed patients (approximately 930). Only the TCR beta chain was sequenced and analyzed. Only peripheral blood was studied, because thyroid tissue, the primary lesion, was inaccessible. The authors noted that the small sample size was a limitation that may lower accuracy.

The method was multiplex PCR. Sequencing used an Illumina HiSeq 4000. TCR beta libraries were built with iRepertoire HTBI primers and Arm-PCR amplification of CDR3 regions. Before sequencing, the PCR products went through gel purification. Per the source publication's procedure: A total of 62 TRBV and under 15 TRBJ segments were identified across samples and were used for gene usage analysis of CDR3 amino acid clonotypes. Filtered high-quality paired reads were merged into contigs using COPE and FqMerger. Contigs were aligned with BLAST to IMGT TRBV, TRBD and TRBJ reference genes, and CDR3 was defined per IMGT. Any clonotype with a frequency above 0.1% was counted as a highly expanded clone. Repertoire diversity was measured by Shannon entropy, and V-J evenness by the Gini coefficient. Clonotypes shared by more than one individual were considered public. The public reads were reanalyzed by TCRdb: fastp trimming at Q25, MiXCR alignment, in-frame beta chains only. Every entry covers one CDR3 protein and lists the most common genes and DNA from its rows. TCRdb assigned the V and J calls; the authors' analysis was not used. The sample yields roughly 500,000 distinct CDR3 sequences; about 14% were counted once. The top ten hold more than 8.5% of the sample.

The sample's time point label, in plain terms: newly diagnosed GD, antithyroid drugs for less than 3 months. For both TCR sequencing and RNA sequencing, RNA was extracted from PBMCs using TRIzol. The diagnosis of Graves' disease followed American Thyroid Association guidelines. Patients were recruited from an endocrinology department in Xi'an, China. Each patient gave 7.5 to 10 milliliters of peripheral blood, collected in an EDTA anticoagulant tube. PBMCs were isolated by Ficoll Paque Plus density gradient separation without further T cell sorting. RNA quality was checked with an Agilent 2100 Bioanalyzer and agarose gel, and concentration with a NanoDrop 2000. In regard to this clonotype: Its antigen remains unidentified. A much larger clone differs from this one at a single base, so this may be a read error.

In addition, the sample was reused for a study of T cells in Graves' hyperthyroidism and ophthalmopathy. The second investigation adds: Stable Graves' hyperthyroidism was defined as no progression to ophthalmopathy during 18 months of follow-up. Hyperthyroidism patients were newly diagnosed, with disease duration under 2 months, and aged 18 to 65 years. Exclusion was applied to patients with uncontrolled infections, other autoimmune diseases, pregnancy or lactation. Diagnoses were established on the basis of clinical symptoms, serum thyroxine and TRAb, thyroid ultrasound, and orbital computed tomography. A first-round RT-PCR of the TCR CDR3 used the HTBI primer set with the Qiagen OneStep RT-PCR kit. Most expanded thyroid clonotypes (frequency above 0.001) were also found in blood, which suggests that blood repertoires may mirror thyroid immune responses. Ophthalmopathy was separated from stable hyperthyroidism by a 13 V-J signature model, with about 88% sensitivity and approximately 81% specificity obtained in cross-validation and 80%/75% obtained in testing. In validation, progression to ophthalmopathy was predicted by the model with roughly 69% sensitivity and 72% to 85% specificity, a median of roughly 6 months before onset. A discovery cohort of about 96 patients, roughly 40 with Graves' ophthalmopathy and 57 with stable Graves' hyperthyroidism, was used to find distinguishing TCR V-J signatures. Prospective prediction of ophthalmopathy was tested in an independent validation cohort consisting of under 20 hyperthyroidism patients and approximately 16 patients who later progressed to ophthalmopathy. For training and testing, the 110 or so patients in the discovery cohort were randomly divided in a 7:3 ratio. Thyroid tissue and blood T-cell repertoires from about six Graves' hyperthyroidism patients were also compared in the study. After blood sampling, hyperthyroidism patients were treated with methimazole at a starting dose of 30 mg daily, and ophthalmopathy patients were treated with high-dose intravenous methylprednisolone. Libraries were constructed in a second round of multiplex PCR, after which size selection and purification were performed. Paired-end sequencing of the libraries was performed with 100 bp reads on an Illumina HiSeq2000. SOAPnuke was used to process the raw data, throwing out any read that contained adapters or uncalled bases, had a mean Phred below 15, or lacked an exact constant-primer or identifier match. High-quality paired reads were merged with COPE v1.2.5, and unique nucleotide sequences were defined as clonotypes. Clonotypes were aligned to IMGT TRBV, TRBD and TRBJ reference segments using MiTCR v1.1. Only V-J combinations with frequency above 0.0001, covering 99% to 99.2% of repertoires, were analysed. The TCS score was defined as F50 (clonal expansion) divided by E x V (chaos), with BLOSUM62-based TCRdist calculated between CDR3 peptides within each V-J. Welch's t-statistics and random forest reduced several hundred V-J features to fewer than 15, which were used in a naive Bayes classifier (R e1071). Sample size was not statistically predetermined, and investigators were not blinded to group allocation. TCR Vbeta CDR3 sequencing of roughly 140 peripheral blood samples (over 40 ophthalmopathy, some 75 hyperthyroidism and roughly 17 progressor patients) is reported in the paper.

The TCR was taken from a man aged 30 to 45 with Graves disease. Donor details come from another sample of the same person, matched by shared clones. Here the sequenced sample was peripheral blood mononuclear cells (PBMCs), taken at new diagnosis, from a patient treated with antithyroid drugs.

The CDR3 region: CASSSVMGWGGYPF. The DNA is as follows: TGTGCCAGCAGTTCCGTTATGGGATGGGGGGGCTACCCCTTC. The rearrangement joined TRBV12-3 or TRBV12-4 to TRBJ1-2; TRBD1 is possibly the D segment (6 matching bases). The CDR3 spans 14 residues, from the cysteine through the phenylalanine. Here the CDR3 DNA is all that survives: 42 bases in frame from base 1.